This TCR beta chain was recovered during a study of shared clonotypes between healthy human individuals. TCRdb's copy holds only in-frame clones and misses some; the assay was immunoSEQ multiplex PCR. The repertoire has over 950,000 clones, around 77% of them found once; the top ten carry over 0.8%. Donation came from healthy HIV-negative adults that had no recent acute infections or vaccinations. The receptor comes from a man younger than 30 in good health. Some clones in this sample may be carry-over from other donors' samples. Specimen: memory CD4+ T cells from PBMCs. Sample subset: CD45RA-negative fraction.

CDR3 residues: CASTLQVRRSGANVLTF. The CDR3 coding sequence is TGTGCCAGTACCCTACAGGTCCGACGCTCTGGGGCCAACGTCCTGACTTTC. This chain links TRBV19 with TRBJ2-6; perhaps TRBD1 as D (5 bases). The V end was cut by 7 bases, the J end by 0 bases, with 16 bases between. Per the germline V gene, CDR1 is LNHDA and CDR2 is SQIVND (reference sequence). CDR3 length: 17 amino acids.